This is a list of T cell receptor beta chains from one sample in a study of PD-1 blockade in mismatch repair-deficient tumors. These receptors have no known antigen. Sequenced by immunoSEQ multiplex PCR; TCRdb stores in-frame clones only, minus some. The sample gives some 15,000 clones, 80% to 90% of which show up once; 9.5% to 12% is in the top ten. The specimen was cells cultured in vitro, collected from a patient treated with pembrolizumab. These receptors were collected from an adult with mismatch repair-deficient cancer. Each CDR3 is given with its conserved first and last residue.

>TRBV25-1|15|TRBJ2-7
CASSYWTSGVYEQYF
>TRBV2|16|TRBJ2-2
CASSEARTSRTGELFF
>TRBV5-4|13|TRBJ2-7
CASSAGTEYEQYF
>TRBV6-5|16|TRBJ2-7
CASSSEVYSSSYEQYF
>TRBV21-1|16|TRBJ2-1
CASSAQGTSGRSEQFF
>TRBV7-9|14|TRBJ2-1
CASSPQAGYNEQFF
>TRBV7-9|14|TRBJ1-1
CASSEQGRNTEAFF
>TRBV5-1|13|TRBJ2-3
CASSLVVTDTQYF
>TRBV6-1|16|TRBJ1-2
CASSEAHYGDSYGYTF
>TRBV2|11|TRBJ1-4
CASWRYEKLFF
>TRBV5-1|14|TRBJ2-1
CASSSRLGNNEQFF
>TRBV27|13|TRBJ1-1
CASSEIMNTEAFF
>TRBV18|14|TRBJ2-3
CASSHRDLRDTQYF
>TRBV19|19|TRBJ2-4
CASSMRLGASRVAKNIQYF
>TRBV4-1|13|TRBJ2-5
CASSPTGPETQYF
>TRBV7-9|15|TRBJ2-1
CASSLGLSSYNEQFF
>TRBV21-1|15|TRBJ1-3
CASSYRGLRGNTIYF
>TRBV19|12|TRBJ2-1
CASRTRADEQFF
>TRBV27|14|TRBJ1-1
CASSYETRLGEAFF
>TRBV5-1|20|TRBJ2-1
CASRNLGLLTSGRAENEQFF
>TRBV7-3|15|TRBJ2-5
CASRMGREGEETQYF
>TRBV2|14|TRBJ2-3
CASSEITGADTQYF
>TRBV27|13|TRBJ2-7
CASSPVGGSEQYF
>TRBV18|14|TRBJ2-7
CASSPLGELNEQYF
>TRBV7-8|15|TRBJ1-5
CASSSRGQTGKPQHF
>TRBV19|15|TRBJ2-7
CASSIRVGLPYEQYF
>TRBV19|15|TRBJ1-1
CASTSSGRGDTEAFF
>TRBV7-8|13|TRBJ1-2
CASGLTAVSGYTF
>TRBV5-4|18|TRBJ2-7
CASSLDGEVSGLSYEQYF
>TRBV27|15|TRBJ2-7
CASSSPDRNSYEQYF
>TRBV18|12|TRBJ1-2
CASSSPNYGYTF
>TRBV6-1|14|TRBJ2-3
CASGGGIGTDTQYF
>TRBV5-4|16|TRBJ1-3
CASSAKQGAYGNTIYF
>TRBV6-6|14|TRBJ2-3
CASRLGLATDTQYF
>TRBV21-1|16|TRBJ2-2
CASSKGARDHTGELFF
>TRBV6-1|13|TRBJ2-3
CASRVGLADTQYF
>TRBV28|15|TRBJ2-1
CASSRGRRRRDEQFF
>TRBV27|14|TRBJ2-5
CASSFGAGQETQYF
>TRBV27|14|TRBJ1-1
CASSLRAGNTEAFF
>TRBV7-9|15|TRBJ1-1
CASSPTDRLNTEAFF
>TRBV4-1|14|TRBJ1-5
CASSQTGGNQPQHF
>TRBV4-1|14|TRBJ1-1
CASSQERGNTEAFF
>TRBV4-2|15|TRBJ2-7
CASSQGPAATYEQYF
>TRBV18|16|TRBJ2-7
CASSPRGSGGTYEQYF
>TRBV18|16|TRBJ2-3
CASSPLAGEGADTQYF
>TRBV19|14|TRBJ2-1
CASSAVNFLNEQFF
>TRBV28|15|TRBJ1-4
CASSFPRGGNEKLFF
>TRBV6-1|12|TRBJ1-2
CASYTPGTGYTF
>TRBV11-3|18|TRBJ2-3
CASSFNTGLAKSTDTQYF
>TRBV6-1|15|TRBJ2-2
CAILQWAGGTGELFF
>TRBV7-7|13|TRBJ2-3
CASSPSGGDTQYF
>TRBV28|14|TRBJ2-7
CASSLAGSSYEQYF
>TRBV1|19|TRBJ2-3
CTSSQDPTGTSGSTDTQYF
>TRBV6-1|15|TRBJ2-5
CASSFRTGRRETQYF
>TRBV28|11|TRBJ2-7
CATEYRYEQYF
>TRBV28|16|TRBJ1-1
CASSYWAGNMNTEAFF